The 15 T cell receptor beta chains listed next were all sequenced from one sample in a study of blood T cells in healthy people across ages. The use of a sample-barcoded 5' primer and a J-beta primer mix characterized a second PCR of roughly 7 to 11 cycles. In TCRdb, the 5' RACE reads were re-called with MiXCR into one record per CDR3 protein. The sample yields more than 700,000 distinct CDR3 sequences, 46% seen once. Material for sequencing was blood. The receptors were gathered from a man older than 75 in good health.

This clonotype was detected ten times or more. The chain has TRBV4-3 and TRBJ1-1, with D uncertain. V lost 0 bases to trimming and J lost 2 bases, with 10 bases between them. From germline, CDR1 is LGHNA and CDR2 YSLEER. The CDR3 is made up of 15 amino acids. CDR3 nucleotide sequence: TGCGCCAGCAGCCAAGATCGAAAGTATAACACTGAAGCTTTCTTT. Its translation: CASSQDRKYNTEAFF.

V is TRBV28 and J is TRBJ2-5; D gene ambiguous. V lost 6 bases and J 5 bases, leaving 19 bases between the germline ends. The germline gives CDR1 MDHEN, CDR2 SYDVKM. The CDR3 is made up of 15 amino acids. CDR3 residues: CASRHRWMPGETQYF. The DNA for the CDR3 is TGTGCCAGCAGACACCGTTGGATGCCGGGCGAGACCCAGTACTTC. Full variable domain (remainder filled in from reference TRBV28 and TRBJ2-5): DVKVTQSSRYLVKRTGEKVFLECVQDMDHENMFWYRQDPGLGLRLIYFSYDVKMKEKGDIPEGYSVSREKKERFSLILESASTNQTSMYLCASRHRWMPGETQYFGPGTRLLVL.

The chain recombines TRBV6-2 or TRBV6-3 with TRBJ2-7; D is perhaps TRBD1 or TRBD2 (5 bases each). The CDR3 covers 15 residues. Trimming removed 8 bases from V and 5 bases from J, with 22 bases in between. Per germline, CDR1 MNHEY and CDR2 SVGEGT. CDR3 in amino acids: CASQFRERLADEQYF. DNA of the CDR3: TGTGCCAGCCAGTTCAGGGAGCGGCTCGCCGACGAGCAGTACTTC.

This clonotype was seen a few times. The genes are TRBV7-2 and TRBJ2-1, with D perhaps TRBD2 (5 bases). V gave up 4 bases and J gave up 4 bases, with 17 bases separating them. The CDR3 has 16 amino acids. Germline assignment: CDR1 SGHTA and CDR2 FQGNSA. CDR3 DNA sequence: TGTGCCAGCAGCTCCCTCGAGTTGCGGGCTTACAATGAGCAGTTCTTC. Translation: CASSSLELRAYNEQFF.

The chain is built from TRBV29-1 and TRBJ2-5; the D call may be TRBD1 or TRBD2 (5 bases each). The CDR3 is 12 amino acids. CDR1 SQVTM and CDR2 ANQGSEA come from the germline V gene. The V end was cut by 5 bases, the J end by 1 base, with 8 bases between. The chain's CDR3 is CSVSGTQETQYF. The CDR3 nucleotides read TGCAGCGTTTCCGGGACCCAAGAGACCCAGTACTTC.

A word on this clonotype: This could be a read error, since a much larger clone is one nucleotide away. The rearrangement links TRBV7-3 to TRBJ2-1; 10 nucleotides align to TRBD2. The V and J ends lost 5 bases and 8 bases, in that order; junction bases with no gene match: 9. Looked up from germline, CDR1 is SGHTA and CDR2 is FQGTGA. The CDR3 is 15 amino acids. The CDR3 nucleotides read TGTGCCAGCAGCCAGTCTAGCGGGAGTTTCGATGAGCAGTTCTTC. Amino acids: CASSQSSGSFDEQFF.

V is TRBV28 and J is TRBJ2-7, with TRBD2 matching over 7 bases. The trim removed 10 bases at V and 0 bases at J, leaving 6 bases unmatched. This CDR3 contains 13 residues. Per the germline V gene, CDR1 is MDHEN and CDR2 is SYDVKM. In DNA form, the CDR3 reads TGTGCCACCTACGGGGGGTACTCCTACGAGCAGTACTTC. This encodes CATYGGYSYEQYF.

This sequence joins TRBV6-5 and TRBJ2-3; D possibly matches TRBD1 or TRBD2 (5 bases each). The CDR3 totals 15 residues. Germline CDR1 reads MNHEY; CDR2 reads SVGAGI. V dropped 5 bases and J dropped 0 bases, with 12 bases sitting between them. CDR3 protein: CASSGGPPSTDTQYF. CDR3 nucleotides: TGTGCCAGCAGTGGGGGACCCCCTAGCACAGATACGCAGTATTTT.

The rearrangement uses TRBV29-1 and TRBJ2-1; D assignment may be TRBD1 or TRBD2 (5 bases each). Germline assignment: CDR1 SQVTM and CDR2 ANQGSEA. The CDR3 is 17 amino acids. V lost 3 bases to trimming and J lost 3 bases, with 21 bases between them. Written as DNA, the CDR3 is TGCAGCGTTGAGCTTTTGATAGGGGAGAGGGACTACAATGAGCAGTTCTTC. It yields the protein CSVELLIGERDYNEQFF.

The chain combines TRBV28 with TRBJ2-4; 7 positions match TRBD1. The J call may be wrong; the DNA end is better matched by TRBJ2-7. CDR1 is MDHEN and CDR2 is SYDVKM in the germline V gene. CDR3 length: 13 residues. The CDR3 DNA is TGTGCCAGCAGACCGGGACAGAGGTACGAGCAGTACTTC. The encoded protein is CASRPGQRYEQYF.

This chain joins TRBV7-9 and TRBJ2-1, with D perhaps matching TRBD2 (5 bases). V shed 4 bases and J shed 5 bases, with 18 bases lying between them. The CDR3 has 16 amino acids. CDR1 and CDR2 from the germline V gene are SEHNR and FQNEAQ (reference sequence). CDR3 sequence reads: CASSSQLGKIDNEQFF. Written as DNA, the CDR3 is TGTGCCAGCAGCTCCCAACTAGGCAAGATAGACAATGAGCAGTTCTTC.

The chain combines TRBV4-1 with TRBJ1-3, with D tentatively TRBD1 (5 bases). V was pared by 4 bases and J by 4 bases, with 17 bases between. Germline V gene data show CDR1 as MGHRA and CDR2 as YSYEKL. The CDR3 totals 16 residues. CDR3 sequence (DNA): TGCGCCAGCAGCCCCAGAGGGGAGGACACGGGAAACACCATATATTTT. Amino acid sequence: CASSPRGEDTGNTIYF.

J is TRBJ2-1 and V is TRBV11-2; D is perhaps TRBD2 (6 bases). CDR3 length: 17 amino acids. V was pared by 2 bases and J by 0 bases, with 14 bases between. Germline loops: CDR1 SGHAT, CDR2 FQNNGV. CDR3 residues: CASSLFRRGSSYNEQFF. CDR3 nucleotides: TGTGCCAGCAGCTTATTTCGGCGGGGAAGCTCCTACAATGAGCAGTTCTTC.

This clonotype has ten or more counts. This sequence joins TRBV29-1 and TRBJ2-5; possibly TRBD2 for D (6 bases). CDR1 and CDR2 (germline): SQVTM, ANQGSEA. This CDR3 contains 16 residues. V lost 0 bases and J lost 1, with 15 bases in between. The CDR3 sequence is CSVEDRGRDLQETQYF. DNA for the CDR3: TGCAGCGTTGAAGACCGTGGGCGGGACCTCCAAGAGACCCAGTACTTC.

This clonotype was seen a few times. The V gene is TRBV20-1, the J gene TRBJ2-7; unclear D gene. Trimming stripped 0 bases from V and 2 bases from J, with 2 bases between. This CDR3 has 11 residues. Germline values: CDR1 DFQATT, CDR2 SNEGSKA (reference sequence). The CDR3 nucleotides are TGCAGTGCTAGAGATACCTACGAGCAGTACTTC. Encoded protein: CSARDTYEQYF.